There are a few counts of the clone carrying this TCR beta chain. The CDR3 is 16 residues long. V lost 4 bases and J lost 0; bases outside the gene matches: 9. Germline assignment: CDR1 SQVTM and CDR2 ANQGSEA. Generated by immunoSEQ multiplex PCR, the TCRdb table keeps only in-frame clones and is missing some. The table includes about 340,000 clones, about nine tenths detected once. This entry belongs to a study of blood T cell repertoires in COVID-19. The source material was peripheral blood. This clonotype originated in a woman in her 70s with COVID-19, enrolled during active disease. This chain joins TRBV29-1 and TRBJ1-2; 9 bases align to TRBD1. CDR3 in amino acids: CSVGGGQGPANYGYTF. The CDR3 DNA reads as TGCAGCGTTGGAGGGGGACAGGGCCCGGCTAACTATGGCTACACCTTC.